This TCR beta chain was retrieved from a study of blood T cell repertoires in COVID-19. Turning to the study itself: Researchers got acute and convalescent COVID-19 samples from the United States, Italy and Spain. In each case, the material was cDNA or gDNA derived from T cells, B-cell-depleted T cells, or PBMCs.

The germline V and J ends were trimmed by 7 bases and 6 bases, with 19 bases remaining between them. Germline V CDR1 and CDR2: MNHEY, SVGAGI. The CDR3 covers 14 residues. Original analysis: Amplification of reference gene primers provided the estimated nucleated cell counts. Measured with immunoSEQ multiplex PCR; TCRdb has only the in-frame clones, and not every one. Clone size and V and J calls were adopted from that table, with D and trimming inferred from the DNA. Of fewer than 300,000 clones listed, 70% to 85% are singletons. The TCR was taken from an elderly woman with acute or convalescent COVID-19. The chain has TRBV6-5 and TRBJ2-7, with D tentatively TRBD1 (5 bases). Sequences were obtained from peripheral blood. For the CDR3, the DNA is TGTGCCAGCAAACCCCCCAGGGTCCCCTTCGAGCAGTACTTC. Protein sequence: CASKPPRVPFEQYF.